What follows is one T cell receptor beta chain and its context. This specimen comes from a study of control samples from healthy donors and cancer patients. Germline assignment: CDR1 SGDLS and CDR2 YYNGEE. The CDR3 is 21 residues long. The trim removed 3 bases at V and 2 bases at J, leaving 20 bases unmatched. TCRdb's table, derived via immunoSEQ multiplex PCR, lists solely in-frame clones and lacks some. The sample lists about 180,000 clones, 90% occurring once. The sample taken for sequencing was blood. This rearrangement joins TRBV9 to TRBJ2-6, with 7 bases identical to TRBD1. This TCR was sampled from a woman between 50 and 59 years old in good health. The CDR3: CASSAPRQGYRPPPGANVLTF. CDR3 nucleotides: TGTGCCAGCAGCGCTCCCCGACAGGGTTACCGCCCCCCCCCTGGGGCCAACGTCCTGACTTTC.